This entry lists 5 T cell receptor beta chains sequenced from one sample in a study of CD8 T cells in Susac syndrome. RNA was extracted with the RNeasy kit, and a quantity of roughly 0.5 to 1 ug was reverse transcribed using random hexamers. One entry per CDR3 protein results from TCRdb running MiXCR on the immunoSEQ multiplex PCR reads. Of about 110,000 distinct CDR3 sequences in the sample, roughly 95% were seen once. The sequenced sample consisted of CD4+ T cells from PBMCs. The receptor source for this set is a human donor in good health.

The chain recombines TRBV5-1 with TRBJ2-5; weak D call: TRBD1 (5 bases). Germline-derived CDR1 and CDR2 are SGHRS and YFSETQ. The CDR3 extends over 13 amino acids. Trimming removed 2 bases from V and 1 base from J, with 6 bases in between. The CDR3 here is CASSFGAQETQYF. The CDR3 DNA reads as TGCGCCAGCAGCTTTGGGGCCCAAGAGACCCAGTACTTC.

The sample holds one count of this clonotype. This chain joins TRBV28 and TRBJ2-3; a possible D gene is TRBD2 (5 bases). The CDR3 runs to 14 residues. The V and J ends lost 6 bases and 2 bases respectively, with 12 bases between them. Germline loops: CDR1 MDHEN, CDR2 SYDVKM. This CDR3 reads CASSKTGITDTQYF. In nucleotides, the CDR3 is TGTGCCAGCAGCAAGACGGGGATCACAGATACGCAGTATTTT.

The chain carries TRBV4-3 and TRBJ2-3; 9 nucleotides align to TRBD2. Germline V gene data show CDR1 as LGHNA and CDR2 as YSLEER. V lost 5 bases, J lost 3 bases, and 12 bases stayed unmatched. CDR3 length: 17 residues. The CDR3: CASSGGRGSGRTDTQYF. CDR3 nucleotides: TGCGCCAGCAGCGGGGGTCGAGGTAGCGGGAGAACAGATACGCAGTATTTT.

The V gene is TRBV27, the J gene TRBJ2-2; 7 nucleotides line up with TRBD2. The CDR3 contains 14 residues. V lost 6 bases, J lost 0 bases, and 1 base stayed unmatched. Germline V gene lookup returns CDR1 MNHEY and CDR2 SMNVEV (reference sequence). This chain's CDR3 is CASRAGANTGELFF. The CDR3, as DNA: TGTGCCAGCAGGGCGGGGGCGAACACCGGGGAGCTGTTTTTT.

This rearrangement joins TRBV5-6 to TRBJ1-1; 9 nucleotides line up with TRBD1. The CDR3 sequence is 15 residues long. CDR1 is SGHDT and CDR2 is YYEEEE in the germline V gene. V was pared by 5 bases and J by 11 bases, with 16 bases of the junction left unmatched. DNA of the CDR3: TGTGCCAGCAGTAAACCGGGACAGGGCGTCTTTGCGGCTTTCTTT. Its protein is CASSKPGQGVFAAFF.